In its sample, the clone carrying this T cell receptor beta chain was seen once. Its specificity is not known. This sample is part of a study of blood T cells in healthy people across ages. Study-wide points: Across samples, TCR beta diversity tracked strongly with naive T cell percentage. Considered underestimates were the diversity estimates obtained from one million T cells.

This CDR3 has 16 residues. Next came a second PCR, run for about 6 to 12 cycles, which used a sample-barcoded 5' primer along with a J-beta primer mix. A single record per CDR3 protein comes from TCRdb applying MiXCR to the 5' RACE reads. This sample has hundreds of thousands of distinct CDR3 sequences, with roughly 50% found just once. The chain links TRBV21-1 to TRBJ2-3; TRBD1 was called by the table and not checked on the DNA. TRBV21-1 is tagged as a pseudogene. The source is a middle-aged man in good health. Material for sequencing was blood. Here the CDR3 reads CASSKAQDRGFDTQYF. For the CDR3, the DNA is TGTGCCAGCAGCAAGGCTCAGGACAGGGGGTTCGATACGCAGTATTTT.